These T cell receptor beta chains were read from a single sample in a study of blood T cell repertoires in COVID-19. Clones were sequenced by immunoSEQ multiplex PCR, and TCRdb holds only the in-frame ones, with some missing. The sample holds about 110,000 clones, about 85% seen once. Sequenced: peripheral blood. The receptors derive from a man between 35 and 55 years old with acute or convalescent COVID-19. CDR3s include the opening cysteine and the closing phenylalanine or tryptophan. D genes are given only for firm matches. The size entry is marked missing in some rows and otherwise reads once, few, many or a size class.

V gene	clone size	J gene	D gene	CDR3 protein	CDR3 DNA
TRBV30	NA	TRBJ2-4	NA	CAWSLSPGGRTNIQYF	TGTGCCTGGAGTCTTAGCCCGGGGGGCCGCACAAACATTCAGTACTTC
TRBV5-4	NA	TRBJ1-1	TRBD1	CASRGDRDMNTEAFF	TGTGCCAGCCGGGGGGACAGGGATATGAACACTGAAGCTTTCTTT
TRBV7-9	NA	TRBJ1-1	TRBD1	CASSFIERTGGKSTEAFF	TGTGCCAGCAGCTTCATCGAAAGGACAGGGGGTAAGAGTACTGAAGCTTTCTTT
TRBV2	NA	TRBJ2-5	NA	CASSGSTGQETQYF	TGTGCCAGCAGCGGCTCGACAGGTCAAGAGACCCAGTACTTC
TRBV4-1	few	TRBJ2-7	NA	CASSQEGQGTYEQYF	TGCGCCAGCAGCCAAGAAGGTCAGGGAACCTACGAGCAGTACTTC
TRBV10-3	few	TRBJ2-3	NA	CAIPLPSGQRETQYF	TGTGCCATACCCCTCCCGAGCGGCCAAAGGGAAACGCAGTATTTT
TRBV12-5	NA	TRBJ2-5	TRBD2	CASGGGVAGIQETQYF	TGTGCTAGTGGGGGAGGGGTAGCGGGGATCCAAGAGACCCAGTACTTC
TRBV7-9	NA	TRBJ2-1	NA	CASSPPPGHYNEQFF	TGTGCCAGCAGCCCCCCCCCGGGACACTACAATGAGCAGTTCTTC
TRBV6-1	NA	TRBJ1-2	TRBD1	CASSEAMTGFGRDYGYTF	TGTGCCAGCAGTGAAGCAATGACAGGGTTCGGGCGTGACTATGGCTACACCTTC
TRBV7-3	once	TRBJ2-2	TRBD1	CASSLGQGNTGELFF	TGTGCCAGCAGCTTAGGACAGGGGAACACCGGGGAGTTGTTTTTT
TRBV5-1	NA	TRBJ2-3	NA	CASRLSTDTQYF	TGCGCCAGCCGCCTAAGCACAGATACGCAGTATTTT
TRBV10-3	NA	TRBJ2-2	TRBD2	CAIGRFGTSGVKNTGELFF	TGTGCCATCGGGAGGTTTGGGACTAGCGGGGTGAAGAACACCGGGGAGCTGTTTTTT
TRBV29-1	NA	TRBJ1-2	TRBD1	CSVVEGAGYGYTF	TGCAGCGTTGTGGAGGGGGCGGGCTATGGCTACACCTTC
TRBV2	NA	TRBJ2-1	TRBD1	CASSDPGQAYNEQFF	TGTGCCAGCAGTGATCCGGGACAGGCCTACAATGAGCAGTTCTTC
TRBV27	NA	TRBJ2-7	NA	CASMRGHEQYF	TGTGCCAGCATGCGAGGCCACGAGCAGTACTTC
TRBV24-1	NA	TRBJ2-5	TRBD1	CATSEPTGGEGETQYF	TGTGCCACCAGTGAACCTACAGGGGGCGAGGGAGAGACCCAGTACTTC
TRBV13	NA	TRBJ2-3	NA	CASSLGQGTDTQYF	TGTGCCAGCAGCTTAGGGCAGGGGACAGATACGCAGTATTTT
TRBV2	NA	TRBJ2-3	TRBD2	CASGTSGTDTQYF	TGTGCCAGCGGGACTAGCGGCACAGATACGCAGTATTTT
TRBV2	NA	TRBJ2-7	NA	CASSAAIYEQYF	TGTGCCAGCAGTGCAGCCATCTACGAGCAGTACTTC
TRBV7-9	NA	TRBJ2-7	NA	CASSLSRERYEQYF	TGTGCCAGCAGCTTATCCCGGGAAAGGTACGAGCAGTACTTC
TRBV29-1	NA	TRBJ2-2	NA	CSVGRGSNTGELFF	TGCAGCGTTGGAAGGGGTTCGAACACCGGGGAGCTGTTTTTT
TRBV9	NA	TRBJ1-3	NA	CASSAPRASTSGNTIYF	TGTGCCAGCAGCGCCCCAAGAGCCTCAACCTCTGGAAACACCATATATTTT
TRBV9	once	TRBJ1-1	NA	CASSVAVNTEAFF	TGTGCCAGCAGCGTAGCCGTGAACACTGAAGCTTTCTTT
TRBV10-3	NA	TRBJ1-2	TRBD1	CAISPTRTGRLNYGYTF	TGTGCCATCAGCCCAACCCGGACAGGGCGGTTGAACTATGGCTACACCTTC
TRBV3-1/TRBV3-2	once	TRBJ1-4	NA	CASSSGTGVSEKLFF	TGTGCCAGCAGCTCCGGAACCGGGGTGTCTGAAAAACTGTTTTTT
TRBV7-2	NA	TRBJ2-5	TRBD2	CASSPVGTSSRETQYF	TGTGCCAGCAGCCCCGTAGGGACTAGCAGTAGAGAGACCCAGTACTTC
TRBV7-9	NA	TRBJ2-2	NA	CASSFGGGELFF	TGTGCCAGCAGCTTTGGCGGCGGGGAGCTGTTTTTT
TRBV10-1	NA	TRBJ2-7	TRBD2	CASSHGLAGAGSPTYEQYF	TGCGCCAGCAGTCACGGGCTAGCGGGGGCAGGGTCCCCAACCTACGAGCAGTACTTC
TRBV7-9	NA	TRBJ2-6	NA	CASSQTVAGSGANVLTF	TGTGCCAGCAGCCAGACGGTAGCCGGCTCTGGGGCCAACGTCCTGACTTTC
TRBV4-1	NA	TRBJ2-7	NA	CASSPRDITYEQYF	TGCGCCAGCAGCCCCCGGGACATAACCTACGAGCAGTACTTC
TRBV24-1	NA	TRBJ2-3	TRBD1	CATQPGQGLTDTQYF	TGTGCCACGCAGCCGGGACAGGGGCTGACAGATACGCAGTATTTT
TRBV6-5	NA	TRBJ2-7	NA	CASSQPGSYEQYF	TGTGCCAGCAGCCAACCGGGCTCCTACGAGCAGTACTTC
TRBV7-2	NA	TRBJ2-2	TRBD2	CASSFSSGGAAGELFF	TGTGCCAGCAGCTTTAGCAGCGGGGGGGCCGCCGGGGAGCTGTTTTTT
TRBV2	NA	TRBJ2-1	TRBD2	CASRRTSGGYNEQFF	TGTGCCAGCAGGAGGACTAGCGGGGGCTACAATGAGCAGTTCTTC
TRBV7-2	NA	TRBJ2-5	TRBD2	CASSLLGEGTQYF	TGTGCCAGCAGCTTATTAGGGGAGGGGACCCAGTACTTC
TRBV6-2/TRBV6-3	NA	TRBJ2-3	NA	CASSYPADTQYF	TGTGCCAGCAGTTATCCCGCAGATACGCAGTATTTT
TRBV5-1	few	TRBJ2-3	NA	CASSPWGGPTDTQYF	TGCGCCAGCAGCCCTTGGGGGGGGCCGACAGATACGCAGTATTTT
TRBV6-6	NA	TRBJ2-7	NA	CASSYGQGTYEQYF	TGTGCCAGCAGTTACGGGCAGGGGACCTACGAGCAGTACTTC
TRBV7-9	NA	TRBJ1-3	TRBD1	CASSSPGQGRNTIYF	TGTGCCAGCAGCTCTCCGGGACAGGGCAGAAACACCATATATTTT
TRBV6-4	NA	TRBJ2-1	TRBD2	CASREIAGGYNEQFF	TGTGCCAGCAGGGAAATAGCGGGGGGATACAATGAGCAGTTCTTC
TRBV30	NA	TRBJ1-6	NA	CAWSTPEQGIGSPLHF	TGTGCCTGGAGTACACCTGAACAGGGTATTGGCTCACCCCTCCACTTT
TRBV4-1	NA	TRBJ2-7	TRBD1	CASSQRTGAYEQYF	TGCGCCAGCAGCCAACGGACAGGGGCCTACGAGCAGTACTTC
TRBV7-9	few	TRBJ2-7	NA	CASSPPYGSYEQYF	TGTGCCAGCAGCCCCCCGTACGGCTCCTACGAGCAGTACTTC
TRBV5-1	NA	TRBJ2-1	TRBD1	CASSSGQTYFYNEQFF	TGCGCCAGCAGCTCGGGACAGACATACTTTTACAATGAGCAGTTCTTC
TRBV2	NA	TRBJ2-3	TRBD2	CASSAGTSGGVTDTQYF	TGTGCCAGCAGTGCCGGGACTAGCGGGGGGGTCACAGATACGCAGTATTTT
TRBV10-2	NA	TRBJ2-1	TRBD2	CASSPQGGGGTEQFF	TGCGCCAGCAGTCCCCAGGGTGGCGGGGGAACAGAGCAGTTCTTC
TRBV5-5	NA	TRBJ2-3	TRBD2	CASSLLAGDTQYF	TGTGCCAGCAGCTTACTAGCGGGGGATACGCAGTATTTT
TRBV12-5	few	TRBJ2-7	NA	CASGLLVYEQYF	TGTGCTAGTGGTCTACTAGTTTACGAGCAGTACTTC